This T cell receptor beta chain was sequenced during a study of blood T cell repertoires in COVID-19. The method was immunoSEQ multiplex PCR; TCRdb's version includes in-frame clones alone and lacks a portion of them. The data show fewer than 150,000 clones, 90% seen once. The V gene's germline CDR1 is LNHDA and CDR2 SQIVND (reference sequence). The junction had 5 bases not matched to a gene; V was cut back by 1 base and J by 0 bases. The CDR3 has 18 amino acids. The sample was peripheral blood. The clonotype comes from a woman in her sixties or seventies with COVID-19, enrolled during active disease. The V and J genes are TRBV19 and TRBJ2-3, with 12 bases lining up with TRBD2. The CDR3 sequence is CASSIGLAGAPSTDTQYF. In DNA form, the CDR3 reads TGTGCCAGTAGTATAGGACTAGCGGGGGCCCCCAGCACAGATACGCAGTATTTT.